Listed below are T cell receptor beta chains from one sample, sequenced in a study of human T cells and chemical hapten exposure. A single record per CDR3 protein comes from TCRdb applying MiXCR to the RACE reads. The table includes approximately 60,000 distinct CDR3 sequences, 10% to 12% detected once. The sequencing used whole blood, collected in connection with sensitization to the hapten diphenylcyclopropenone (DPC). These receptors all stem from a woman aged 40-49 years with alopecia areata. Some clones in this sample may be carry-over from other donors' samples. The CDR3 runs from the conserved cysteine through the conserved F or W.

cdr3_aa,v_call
CASSHLLAGSSYNEQFF,TRBV4-3
CAWSVIETQYF,TRBV30
CASSLNPGEANYGYTF,TRBV28
CASSQEVAESYNEQFF,TRBV4-3
CSVSVPLSGANVLTF,TRBV29-1
CASGQGSGTAEQYF,TRBV5-1
CATSRDRAGANEQYF,TRBV15
CASSRPQSADTQYF,TRBV18
CASSLGQNYQETQYF,TRBV7-2
CASSRRESLSYEQYF,TRBV5-5
CASSEFQVASWGNTGELFF,TRBV2
CASSPPAERGTDTQYF,TRBV18
CASSRGDVNTGELFF,TRBV12-3/TRBV12-4
CASSPSRGRSYEQYF,TRBV7-6
CASSLSRGGFDEQYF,TRBV19
CASSLLGTENIQYF,TRBV11-2
CASSQDRYTGELFF,TRBV6-4
CASSLSRVDEKLFF,TRBV7-9
CASSFSDSYTEAFF,TRBV28
CASTPTGVAGRTDTQYF,TRBV6-2/TRBV6-3
CASTASGANYGHTF,TRBV6-6
CAISPGSYGYTF,TRBV10-3
CASKRGRSTDTQYF,TRBV2
CASSSGLQETQYF,TRBV7-2
CSASDYNEQFF,TRBV20-1
CSASLLAGVVDTQYF,TRBV20-1
CASRSATGEQYF,TRBV19
CASSPWGLSNEQFF,TRBV9
CASSARGQSSYNEQFF,TRBV6-4
CASISLSSETQYF,TRBV10-1
CASSQERSGSTDTQYF,TRBV4-2
CASSQDRNGYGYTF,TRBV3-1
CSVALADTQYF,TRBV29-1
CASSYSRSASGWDEQFF,TRBV6-5
CASRPGTRQETQYF,TRBV6-1
CASSFPGTATDTQYF,TRBV5-5
CASSLSSLAGRETQYF,TRBV7-8
CASSDRTSGYNEQFF,TRBV9
CASSLADSSNQPQHF,TRBV5-5
CASSGGIAGVLVTDTQYF,TRBV9
CASSTSHPDRASVEYNEQFF,TRBV13
CAISEFSGVSSYNEQFF,TRBV10-3
CASSSLAGLSSYNEQFF,TRBV7-6
CASSDPLTGAGETQYF,TRBV6-1
CASSPGTGGLEPQHF,TRBV18
CASSLARGGRLINEQFF,TRBV5-1
CASSERPTDKATQYF,TRBV9
CASREWGPNTEAFF,TRBV6-5
CASSDGGRGSSQPQHF,TRBV25-1
CASSYGANVLIF,TRBV13
CATSTQVVAEAFF,TRBV15
CASSRTSGGVNTGELFF,TRBV6-4
CASSRTSFTDTQYF,TRBV2
CSVEVGRNQPQHF,TRBV29-1
CASLRPGAHSGNTIYF,TRBV19
CASSVGVWDTQYF,TRBV9
CASSLAGQLNQPQHF,TRBV7-8
CSARAGGADTQYF,TRBV20-1
CASSQAPRTRVGGYTF,TRBV4-3
CATSRDRRDPLGNTIYF,TRBV15